This T cell receptor beta chain derives from a study of blood T cell repertoires in COVID-19. Study at large: PBMCs, B-cell-depleted T cells, or T cells were the source of the cDNA or gDNA that made up the material.

V lost 1 base to trimming and J lost 7 bases, with 3 bases between them. CDR1 and CDR2 (germline): SGHAT, FQNNGV. This CDR3 region has 11 residues. The assay was immunoSEQ multiplex PCR, and TCRdb's table has in-frame clones only and misses some. The sample lists nearly 45,000 clones, about 85% occurring once. The clonotype originates from a woman aged 80 or over in a cohort sampled during active or convalescent COVID-19. The specimen was peripheral blood. The rearrangement uses TRBV11-2 and TRBJ2-3; no clear D gene. The CDR3 DNA is TGTGCCAGCAGCTTAGCCAATACGCAGTATTTT. Translating gives CASSLANTQYF.